The 12 T cell receptor beta chains below come from one sample, sequenced in a study of cytomegalovirus exposure and HLA in healthy donors. The PCR was carried out with 60 Vbeta primers and 13 Jbeta primers. Assay used: immunoSEQ multiplex PCR; TCRdb lists only in-frame clones, some missing. The table records 160,000 or so clones, approximately 86% of them present only once. Sequenced sample: PBMCs. These receptors were taken from a woman aged 50 to 65 in good health and CMV-seropositive.

The CDR3 sequence is CASSATGVSPLHF. The DNA of the CDR3 is TGTGCCAGCAGTGCGACAGGGGTTTCACCCCTCCACTTT. The V gene is TRBV6-1, the J gene TRBJ1-6; 8 bases agree with TRBD1. Unmatched junction bases numbered 2, after V lost 4 bases and J lost 9 bases. The germline CDR1 and CDR2 sequences are MNHNS and SASEGT. This CDR3 spans 13 amino acids.

The CDR3 DNA reads TGTGCCATCAGTGCATCCCCGGAAGGGGGGGATGGCTACACCTTC. It encodes CAISASPEGGDGYTF. This chain joins TRBV10-3 and TRBJ1-2; possibly TRBD1 for D (6 bases). The CDR3 totals 15 residues. Trimming shortened V by 4 bases and J by 6 bases, and 18 bases separated the two germline ends. Per germline, CDR1 ENHRY and CDR2 SYGVKD.

This rearrangement joins TRBV13 to TRBJ2-4, with 8 bases lining up with TRBD2. J lost 3 bases, V lost 5 bases, and 3 bases had no gene match. CDR3 length: 14 residues. The germline CDR1 and CDR2 sequences are PRHDT and FYEKMQ (reference sequence). The CDR3 loop reads CASSNRGGKNIQYF. DNA for the CDR3: TGTGCCAGCAGCAACCGGGGGGGCAAAAACATTCAGTACTTC.

The chain has TRBV7-9 and TRBJ2-2, with 9 bases matching TRBD1. With V trimmed by 3 bases and J by 4 bases, 6 bases remained unmatched. Germline CDR1 and CDR2: SEHNR and FQNEAQ (reference sequence). This CDR3 has 16 amino acids. The CDR3 DNA reads as TGTGCCAGCAGCTTTTACAGGGGGCTAGGCACCGGGGAGCTGTTTTTT. Residues: CASSFYRGLGTGELFF.

The CDR3 loop reads CSVVRGRVTEAFF. CDR3 DNA: TGCAGCGTTGTCAGGGGGCGGGTCACTGAAGCTTTCTTT. The rearrangement joins TRBV29-1 to TRBJ1-1, with 8 nucleotides matching TRBD1. The CDR3 is 13 amino acids. Per the germline V gene, CDR1 is SQVTM and CDR2 is ANQGSEA. J was trimmed by 4 bases and V by 4 bases; bases with no gene match: 5.

V gene TRBV11-2 combines with J gene TRBJ2-3, with D perhaps TRBD2 (6 bases). Trimming stripped 8 bases from V and 4 bases from J, with 16 bases between. CDR3 length: 14 amino acids. Germline CDR1 and CDR2: SGHAT and FQNNGV. CDR3 region: CASGGASRADTQYF. CDR3 sequence (DNA): TGTGCCAGCGGAGGGGCCAGTAGGGCAGATACGCAGTATTTT.

CDR3 DNA: TGTGCCAGCAGTTACAAGGGCGGGTACGAGCAGTACTTC. Translation: CASSYKGGYEQYF. The chain couples TRBV6-6 to TRBJ2-7, with D perhaps TRBD2 (5 bases). The V gene lost 2 bases and the J gene lost 4 bases, with 9 bases spanning the gap. Germline lookup yields CDR1 MNHNY and CDR2 SVGAGI (reference sequence). CDR3 length: 13 residues.

The count of this clone is one. The chain joins TRBV19 to TRBJ2-2, with 7 positions matching TRBD1. The CDR3 has 15 amino acids. V lost 6 bases, J lost 5 bases, and 9 bases stayed unmatched. The germline V gene encodes CDR1 LNHDA and CDR2 SQIVND (reference sequence). The CDR3 DNA follows: TGTGCCAGTAGCGAGGGGGCTATGGGGACCGGGGAGCTGTTTTTT. Its protein is CASSEGAMGTGELFF.

The rearrangement links TRBV7-2 to TRBJ2-4, with 8 nucleotides matching TRBD2. Germline lookup yields CDR1 SGHTA and CDR2 FQGNSA. V gave up 6 bases and J gave up 4 bases; unmatched junction bases: 8. The CDR3 sequence is 15 residues long. The CDR3 DNA is TGTGCCAGCAGTCCCGGGGGGGTTGGGAAAAACATTCAGTACTTC. Its protein is CASSPGGVGKNIQYF. Based on the CDR3 plus reference TRBV7-2 and TRBJ2-4, the full variable domain is GAGVSQSPSNKVTEKGKDVELRCDPISGHTALYWYRQSLGQGLEFLIYFQGNSAPDKSGLPSDRFSAERTGGSVSTLTIQRTQQEDSAVYLCASSPGGVGKNIQYFGAGTRLSVL.

Remarks on this clone: Within the sample, other DNA sequences also encode this same CDR3. This chain connects TRBV25-1 to TRBJ2-7, with 8 bases that match TRBD1. The germline V gene encodes CDR1 MGHDK and CDR2 SYGVNS. CDR3 length: 13 residues. Losses at the gene ends were 3 bases for V and 5 bases for J; bases not matched to a gene: 3. The chain's CDR3 is CASSEPDRDEQYF. The CDR3 nucleotides are TGTGCCAGCAGTGAGCCGGACAGGGACGAGCAGTACTTC.

This chain links TRBV7-9 with TRBJ2-3; 9 nucleotides match TRBD1. The junction had 4 bases not matched to a gene; V was cut back by 2 bases and J by 4 bases. From germline, CDR1 is SEHNR and CDR2 FQNEAQ (reference sequence). The CDR3 sequence is 15 residues long. CDR3 DNA sequence: TGTGCCAGCAGCTTACAGACAGGGGGTCCAGATACGCAGTATTTT. Protein: CASSLQTGGPDTQYF.

V and J are TRBV5-1 and TRBJ2-6; no definite D call. CDR3 size: 13 residues. The V and J ends lost 4 bases and 2 bases respectively, with 4 bases between them. From germline, CDR1 is SGHRS and CDR2 YFSETQ. This CDR3 reads CASSQAGANVLTF. The CDR3 region has the DNA TGCGCCAGCAGCCAGGCTGGGGCCAACGTCCTGACTTTC.